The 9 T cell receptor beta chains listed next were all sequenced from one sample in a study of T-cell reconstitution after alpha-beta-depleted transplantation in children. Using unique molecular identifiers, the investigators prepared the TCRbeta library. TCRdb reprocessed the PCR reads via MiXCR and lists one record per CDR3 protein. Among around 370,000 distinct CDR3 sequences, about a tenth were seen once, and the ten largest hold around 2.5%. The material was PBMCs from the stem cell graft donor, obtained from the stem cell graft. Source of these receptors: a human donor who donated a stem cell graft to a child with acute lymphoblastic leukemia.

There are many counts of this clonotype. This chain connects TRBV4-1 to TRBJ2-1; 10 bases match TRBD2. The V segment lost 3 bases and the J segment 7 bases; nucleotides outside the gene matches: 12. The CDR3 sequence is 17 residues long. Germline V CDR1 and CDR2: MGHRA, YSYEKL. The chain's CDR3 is CASSQLPLAGVGNEQFF. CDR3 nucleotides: TGCGCCAGCAGCCAGCTGCCCCTAGCGGGAGTGGGTAATGAGCAGTTCTTC.

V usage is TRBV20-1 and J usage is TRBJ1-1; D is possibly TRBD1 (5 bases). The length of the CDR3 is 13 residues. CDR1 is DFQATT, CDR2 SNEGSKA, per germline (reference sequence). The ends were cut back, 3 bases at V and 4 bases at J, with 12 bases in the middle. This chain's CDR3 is CSARNPGLTEAFF. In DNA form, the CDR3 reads TGCAGTGCTAGGAACCCAGGGCTCACTGAAGCTTTCTTT.

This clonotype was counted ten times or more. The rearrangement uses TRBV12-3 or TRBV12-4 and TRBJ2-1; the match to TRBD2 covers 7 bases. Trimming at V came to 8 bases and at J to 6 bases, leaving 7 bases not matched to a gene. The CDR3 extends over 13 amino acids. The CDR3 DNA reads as TGTGCCAGCTCCCGGGACTATCGCAATGAGCAGTTCTTC. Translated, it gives CASSRDYRNEQFF.

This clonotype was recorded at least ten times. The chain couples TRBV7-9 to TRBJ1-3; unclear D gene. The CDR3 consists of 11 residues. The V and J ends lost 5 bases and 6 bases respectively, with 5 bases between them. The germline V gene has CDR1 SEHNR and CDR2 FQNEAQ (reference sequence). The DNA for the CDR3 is TGTGCCAGCAGCCAAACAAACACCATATATTTT. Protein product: CASSQTNTIYF.

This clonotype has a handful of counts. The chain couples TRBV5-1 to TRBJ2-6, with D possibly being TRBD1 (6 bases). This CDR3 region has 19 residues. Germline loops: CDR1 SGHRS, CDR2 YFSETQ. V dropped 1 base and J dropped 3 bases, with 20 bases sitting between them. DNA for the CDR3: TGCGCCAGCAGCTTGAGGTCACAGGGTCCGGGATATGGGGCCAACGTCCTGACTTTC. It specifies CASSLRSQGPGYGANVLTF.

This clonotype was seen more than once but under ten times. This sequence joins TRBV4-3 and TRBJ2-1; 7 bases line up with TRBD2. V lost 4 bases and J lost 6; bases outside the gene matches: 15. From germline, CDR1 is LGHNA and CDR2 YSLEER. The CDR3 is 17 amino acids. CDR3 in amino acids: CASSRTWGSGAFNEQFF. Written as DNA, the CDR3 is TGCGCCAGCAGCCGAACGTGGGGGAGCGGGGCTTTCAATGAGCAGTTCTTC.

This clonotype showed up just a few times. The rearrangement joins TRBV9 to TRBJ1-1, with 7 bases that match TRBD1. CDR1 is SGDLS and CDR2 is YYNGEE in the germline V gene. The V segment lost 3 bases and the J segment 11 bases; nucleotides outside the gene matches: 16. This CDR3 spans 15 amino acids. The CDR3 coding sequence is TGTGCCAGCAGCGAAAGCCGAGGGGGCGAGGACCGGGCTTTCTTT. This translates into CASSESRGGEDRAFF.

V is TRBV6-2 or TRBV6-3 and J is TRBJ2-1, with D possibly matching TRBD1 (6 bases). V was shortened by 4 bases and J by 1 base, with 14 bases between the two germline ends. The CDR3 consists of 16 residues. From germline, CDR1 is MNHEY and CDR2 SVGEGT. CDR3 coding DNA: TGTGCCAGCAGTTTCCGGGACATTTCGTCCTACAATGAGCAGTTCTTC. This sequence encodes CASSFRDISSYNEQFF.

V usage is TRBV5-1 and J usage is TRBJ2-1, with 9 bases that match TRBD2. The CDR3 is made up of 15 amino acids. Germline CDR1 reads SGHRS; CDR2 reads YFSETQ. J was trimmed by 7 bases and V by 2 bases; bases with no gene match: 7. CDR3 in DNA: TGCGCCAGCAGCTTTAGCGGGAGACGGGGAAATGAGCAGTTCTTC. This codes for CASSFSGRRGNEQFF.